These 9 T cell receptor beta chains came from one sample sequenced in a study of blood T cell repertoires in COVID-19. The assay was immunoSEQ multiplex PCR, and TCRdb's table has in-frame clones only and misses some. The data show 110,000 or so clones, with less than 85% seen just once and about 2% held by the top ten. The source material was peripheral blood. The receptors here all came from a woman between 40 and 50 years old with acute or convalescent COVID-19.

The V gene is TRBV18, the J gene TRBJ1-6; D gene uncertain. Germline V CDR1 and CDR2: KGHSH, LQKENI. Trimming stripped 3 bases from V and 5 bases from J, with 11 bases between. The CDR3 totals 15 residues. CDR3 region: CASSPGGLDNSPLHF. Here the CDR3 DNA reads TGTGCCAGCTCACCGGGAGGGTTGGATAATTCACCCCTCCACTTT.

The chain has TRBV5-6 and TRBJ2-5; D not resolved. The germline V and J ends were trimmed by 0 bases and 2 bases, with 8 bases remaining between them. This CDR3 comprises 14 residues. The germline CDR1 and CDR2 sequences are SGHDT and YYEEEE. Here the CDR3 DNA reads TGTGCCAGCAGCTTGGGTGCGATGCAAGAGACCCAGTACTTC. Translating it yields CASSLGAMQETQYF.

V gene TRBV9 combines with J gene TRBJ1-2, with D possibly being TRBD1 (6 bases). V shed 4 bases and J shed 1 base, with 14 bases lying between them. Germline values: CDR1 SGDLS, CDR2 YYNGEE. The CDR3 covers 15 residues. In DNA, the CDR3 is TGTGCCAGCAGCCCCCGGGACATCGATAACTATGGCTACACCTTC. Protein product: CASSPRDIDNYGYTF.

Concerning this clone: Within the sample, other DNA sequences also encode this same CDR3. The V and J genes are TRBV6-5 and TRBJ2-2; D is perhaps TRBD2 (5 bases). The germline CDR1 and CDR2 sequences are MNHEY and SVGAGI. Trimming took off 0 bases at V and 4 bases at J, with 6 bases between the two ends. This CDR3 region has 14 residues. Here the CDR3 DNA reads TGTGCCAGCAGTTACTCGAGCGGCACCGGGGAGCTGTTTTTT. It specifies CASSYSSGTGELFF.

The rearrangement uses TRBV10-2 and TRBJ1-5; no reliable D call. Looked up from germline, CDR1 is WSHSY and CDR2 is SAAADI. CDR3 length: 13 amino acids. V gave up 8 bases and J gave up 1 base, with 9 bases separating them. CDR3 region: CASGGRSNQPQHF. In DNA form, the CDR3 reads TGCGCCAGCGGAGGGAGAAGCAATCAGCCCCAGCATTTT.

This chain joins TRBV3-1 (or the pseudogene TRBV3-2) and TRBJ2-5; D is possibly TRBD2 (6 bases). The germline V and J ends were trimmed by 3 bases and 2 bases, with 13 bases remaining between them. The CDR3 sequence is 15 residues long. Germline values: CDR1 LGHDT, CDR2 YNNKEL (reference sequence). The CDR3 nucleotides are TGTGCCAGCAGCCAGGAGGGGAACTTGCAAGAGACCCAGTACTTC. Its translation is CASSQEGNLQETQYF.

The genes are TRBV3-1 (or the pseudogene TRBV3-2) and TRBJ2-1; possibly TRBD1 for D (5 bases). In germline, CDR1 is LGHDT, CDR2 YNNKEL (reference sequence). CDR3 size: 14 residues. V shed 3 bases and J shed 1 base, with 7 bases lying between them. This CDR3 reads CASSQTDSYNEQFF. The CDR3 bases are TGTGCCAGCAGCCAGACAGATTCCTACAATGAGCAGTTCTTC.

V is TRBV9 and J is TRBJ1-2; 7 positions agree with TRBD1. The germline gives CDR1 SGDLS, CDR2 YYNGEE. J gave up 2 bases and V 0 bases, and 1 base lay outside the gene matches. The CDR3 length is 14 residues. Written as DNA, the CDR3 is TGTGCCAGCAGCGTAGGACAGGGCAACTATGGCTACACCTTC. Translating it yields CASSVGQGNYGYTF. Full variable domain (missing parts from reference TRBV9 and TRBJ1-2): DSGVTQTPKHLITATGQRVTLRCSPRSGDLSVYWYQQSLDQGLQFLIQYYNGEERAKGNILERFSAQQFPDLHSELNLSSLELGDSALYFCASSVGQGNYGYTFGSGTRLTVV.

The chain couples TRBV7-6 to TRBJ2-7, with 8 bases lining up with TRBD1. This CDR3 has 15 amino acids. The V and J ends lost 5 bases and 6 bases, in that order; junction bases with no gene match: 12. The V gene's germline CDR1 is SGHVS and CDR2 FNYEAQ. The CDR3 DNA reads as TGTGCCAGCAGCCCAAACGACGGACAGGGTACCGAGCAGTACTTC. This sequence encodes CASSPNDGQGTEQYF.